Each of the 21 T cell receptor beta chains below was sequenced from the same sample in a study of T cells in Graves' hyperthyroidism and ophthalmopathy. The TCR beta CDR3 regions underwent amplification using RNA transcripts as the source. The HTBI set primed first-round TCR CDR3 RT-PCR. Each CDR3 protein gets one entry after TCRdb re-called the multiplex PCR reads with MiXCR. The table includes fewer than 900,000 distinct CDR3 sequences, roughly 20% detected once. The sequenced material came from blood. The receptors stem from a woman aged 45-65 years with Graves' hyperthyroidism that later progressed to Graves' ophthalmopathy.

This clonotype was seen at least ten times. The V call is TRBV3-1, the J call TRBJ2-5, with 8 nucleotides matching TRBD2. CDR1 and CDR2 from the germline V gene are LGHDT and YNNKEL (reference sequence). J lost 3 bases, V lost 0 bases, and 6 bases had no gene match. The length of the CDR3 is 16 residues. CDR3 protein: CASSQESTSGKETQYF. The CDR3 DNA is TGTGCCAGCAGCCAAGAGTCTACTAGCGGAAAAGAGACCCAGTACTTC.

The J gene is TRBJ2-3, the V gene TRBV7-6; D not resolved. The germline V gene has CDR1 SGHVS and CDR2 FNYEAQ. The CDR3 has 16 amino acids. Trimming cost V 5 bases and J 0 bases, with 15 bases left between them. CDR3 bases: TGTGCCAGCAGCAAGCCACTAAGACCTAGCACAGATACGCAGTATTTT. Amino acid sequence: CASSKPLRPSTDTQYF.

V usage is TRBV15 and J usage is TRBJ2-4; D remains unclear. This CDR3 spans 18 amino acids. Germline V gives CDR1 LNHNV, CDR2 YYDKDF (reference sequence). V lost 4 bases and J 0 bases, leaving 19 bases between the germline ends. The CDR3 sequence is CATSTRSGVNLAKNIQYF. In DNA, the CDR3 is TGTGCCACCAGCACAAGGAGTGGAGTAAACCTAGCCAAAAACATTCAGTACTTC. The full variable domain, with the rest looked up from reference TRBV15 and TRBJ2-4, is DAMVIQNPRYQVTQFGKPVTLSCSQTLNHNVMYWYQQKSSQAPKLLFHYYDKDFNNEADTPDNFQSRRPNTSFCFLDIRSPGLGDTAMYLCATSTRSGVNLAKNIQYFGAGTRLSVL.

For this clonotype: The junction departs from germline at one end; a sequencing error may be responsible. The rearrangement links TRBV6-1 to TRBJ1-2, with D maybe TRBD1 (5 bases). The CDR3 is made up of 17 amino acids. The germline V gene encodes CDR1 MNHNS and CDR2 SASEGT. The CDR3 loop reads CATYATEGSGLSYSYTF. In nucleotides, the CDR3 is TGTGCCACCTACGCCACGGAGGGGAGCGGGCTTTCCTATAGCTACACCTTC.

DNA for the CDR3: TGTGCCTGGCGGGACCTCGCGTACACTGAAGCTTTCTTT. Encoded protein: CAWRDLAYTEAFF. The V gene is TRBV30, the J gene TRBJ1-1, with D tentatively TRBD1 (5 bases). The CDR3 length is 13 residues. Trimming stripped 5 bases from V and 3 bases from J, with 13 bases between. Germline V gives CDR1 GTSNPN, CDR2 SVGIG (reference sequence).

Ten or more counts support this clonotype. J is TRBJ1-5 and V is TRBV5-6; unclear D gene. Germline V CDR1 and CDR2: SGHDT, YYEEEE. V was trimmed by 3 bases and J by 2 bases, leaving 9 bases between them. The CDR3 spans 14 residues. CDR3 loop: CASSSPTGNQPQHF. In DNA, the CDR3 is TGTGCCAGCAGCTCCCCGACTGGCAATCAGCCCCAGCATTTT.

The chain couples TRBV4-1 to TRBJ1-5; D might be TRBD1 (6 bases). V lost 7 bases to trimming and J lost 1 base, with 14 bases between them. The germline gives CDR1 MGHRA, CDR2 YSYEKL. The CDR3 is made up of 15 amino acids. The CDR3 nucleotides read TGCGCCAGCATCCCAGACACAGGGAGCAATCAGCCCCAGCATTTT. Translating gives CASIPDTGSNQPQHF.

The chain links TRBV5-5 to TRBJ2-1; 11 bases map to TRBD2. Germline CDR1 and CDR2: SGHKS and YYEKEE (reference sequence). The CDR3 runs to 18 residues. V was clipped by 0 bases and J by 2 bases; unmatched bases: 7. The CDR3 nucleotides are TGTGCCAGCAGCTTGGCCCCCTTAGCGGGGGGGCCCTACAATGAGCAGTTCTTC. Translated, it gives CASSLAPLAGGPYNEQFF.

J is TRBJ1-4 and V is TRBV12-3 or TRBV12-4; D gene ambiguous. V lost 8 bases and J 7 bases, leaving 14 bases between the germline ends. The CDR3 has 13 amino acids. CDR3 in DNA: TGTGCCAGCTGTGGAAGGGTCGGTGAAAAACTGTTTTTT. Protein: CASCGRVGEKLFF.

This clonotype turned up a few times. This rearrangement joins TRBV29-1 to TRBJ2-5; D is unclear. With 4 bases removed from V and 2 bases from J, the gap between germline ends came to 11 bases. This CDR3 has 13 amino acids. Germline V gene data show CDR1 as SQVTM and CDR2 as ANQGSEA. The chain's CDR3 is CSVGLDIQETQYF. The CDR3 DNA reads TGCAGCGTTGGACTCGACATACAAGAGACCCAGTACTTC.

This clonotype was counted only a few times. The J gene is TRBJ2-5, the V gene TRBV5-1; TRBD1 matches at 9 bases. Germline V gene lookup returns CDR1 SGHRS and CDR2 YFSETQ. Trimming cost V 5 bases and J 2 bases; bases outside gene matches: 10. The CDR3 length is 16 residues. This chain's CDR3 is CASSPSAGQGQETQYF. The DNA for the CDR3 is TGCGCCAGCAGTCCCTCGGCGGGACAGGGTCAAGAGACCCAGTACTTC.

This chain connects TRBV9 to TRBJ1-3, with D maybe TRBD1 (6 bases). With 0 bases removed from V and 5 bases from J, the gap between germline ends came to 9 bases. The CDR3 runs to 14 residues. Germline V CDR1 and CDR2: SGDLS, YYNGEE. CDR3 coding DNA: TGTGCCAGCAGCGTAGCTACAGGGAGAAACACCATATATTTT. It is translated as CASSVATGRNTIYF.

This clonotype has at least ten counts. The V gene is TRBV12-3 or TRBV12-4, the J gene TRBJ1-5; D unresolved. The CDR3 extends over 14 amino acids. Trimming left V 8 bases short and J 2 bases short, with 13 bases between. The CDR3 region has the DNA TGTGCCAGCCGACCGGGCGAGGGCAATCAGCCCCAGCATTTT. Translated, it gives CASRPGEGNQPQHF.

This clonotype has more than one count but fewer than ten. The rearrangement links TRBV7-8 to TRBJ1-4, with TRBD1 identical over 7 bases. The CDR3 covers 14 residues. V was pared by 5 bases and J by 8 bases, with 8 bases of the junction left unmatched. Germline CDR1 SGHVS, CDR2 FQNEAQ. CDR3 sequence: CASSMTGLDEKLFF. CDR3 bases: TGTGCCAGCAGCATGACAGGGCTGGACGAAAAACTGTTTTTT.

The chain is built from TRBV7-2 and TRBJ2-1; no definite D call. Trimming shortened V by 1 base and J by 12 bases, and 7 bases separated the two germline ends. The CDR3 totals 11 residues. CDR1 is SGHTA, CDR2 FQGNSA, per germline. The chain's CDR3 is CASSLDPGQFF. The CDR3 bases are TGTGCCAGCAGCTTAGACCCGGGGCAGTTCTTC.

The DNA for the CDR3 is TGTGCCAGCAGCCAAGGACAGGGGGGGAGGACCCAGTACTTC. Its translation: CASSQGQGGRTQYF. This chain links TRBV3-1 with TRBJ2-5; TRBD1 matches 9 bases. Germline trimming cut 1 base from V and 7 bases from J; bases unmatched to any gene: 4. Germline-derived CDR1 and CDR2 are LGHDT and YNNKEL (reference sequence). The CDR3 runs 14 residues.

This clonotype was detected ten times or more. V and J are TRBV20-1 and TRBJ2-3; 7 bases are a match to TRBD2. The V gene end was trimmed by 3 bases and the J gene end by 0 bases; junction bases not matched to a gene: 3. Looked up from germline, CDR1 is DFQATT and CDR2 is SNEGSKA (reference sequence). The CDR3 length is 14 residues. The CDR3 nucleotides read TGCAGTGCTAGTACTAGCGAAAGCACAGATACGCAGTATTTT. Its translation is CSASTSESTDTQYF.

This clonotype was observed many times. The chain carries TRBV12-3 or TRBV12-4 and TRBJ1-2; no firm D call. The CDR3 sequence is 14 residues long. The V gene lost 10 bases and the J gene lost 0 bases, with 15 bases spanning the gap. CDR3 bases: TGTGCCACCTCAGGAGCCCCCACTAACTATGGCTACACCTTC. Amino acid sequence: CATSGAPTNYGYTF.

The chain is built from TRBV12-3 or TRBV12-4 and TRBJ1-6; 8 positions match TRBD1. The CDR3 length is 12 residues. V shed 8 bases, J shed 14 bases, and the junction held 8 bases outside the gene matches. CDR3 DNA: TGTGCCAGCGGAGGTGACAGGGGATCCCTCCACTTT. Translation: CASGGDRGSLHF.

This clonotype was detected ten times or more. V gene TRBV2 combines with J gene TRBJ2-1; 8 positions agree with TRBD1. Germline CDR1 SNHLY, CDR2 FYNNEI. The junction had 9 bases not matched to a gene; V was cut back by 10 bases and J by 4 bases. The CDR3 spans 14 residues. DNA of the CDR3: TGTGCCATAATCCGGGACAGGACATACAATGAGCAGTTCTTC. This encodes CAIIRDRTYNEQFF.

The chain combines TRBV9 with TRBJ1-6; D gene uncertain. V lost 4 bases, J lost 8 bases, and 13 bases lay in between. CDR1 SGDLS and CDR2 YYNGEE come from the germline V gene. CDR3 length: 14 amino acids. The CDR3 region has the DNA TGTGCCAGCAGCTCCCGCCCGGGTTATTCACCCCTCCACTTT. Amino acid sequence: CASSSRPGYSPLHF. Combining the CDR3 with reference TRBV9 and TRBJ1-6 gives the whole variable domain DSGVTQTPKHLITATGQRVTLRCSPRSGDLSVYWYQQSLDQGLQFLIQYYNGEERAKGNILERFSAQQFPDLHSELNLSSLELGDSALYFCASSSRPGYSPLHFGNGTRLTVT.